The clone carrying this T cell receptor beta chain has only a few counts. This CDR3 region has 15 residues. The ends were cut back, 1 base at V and 3 bases at J, with 11 bases in the middle. Germline CDR1 and CDR2: SGHTA and FQGNSA. TCRdb processed the 5' RACE reads anew with MiXCR; each CDR3 protein has one entry. The table records under 70,000 distinct CDR3 sequences, roughly an eighth of them present only once. These data belong to a study of early T cells in non-severe SARS-CoV-2 infection. V gene TRBV7-2 combines with J gene TRBJ2-3; maybe TRBD2 (6 bases). The specimen was whole blood. This TCR was recovered from an adult who was a healthcare worker with PCR-confirmed SARS-CoV-2 infection or an uninfected control (not recorded which). The CDR3 here is CASSLVSGQTDTQYF. CDR3 bases: TGTGCCAGCAGCTTAGTCAGCGGGCAAACAGATACGCAGTATTTT.